The 17 T cell receptor beta chains below all came from one sample that was sequenced in a study of T cells in Graves' hyperthyroidism and ophthalmopathy. Amplification of TCR beta CDR3 regions was performed using RNA transcripts as template. First-round RT-PCR targeting the TCR CDR3 was performed with the HTBI primer set. TCRdb called the multiplex PCR reads again in MiXCR, with one record for every CDR3 protein. The table has approximately 590,000 distinct CDR3 sequences, roughly 46% seen once; the top ten hold roughly 8.2%. The sequenced sample was peripheral blood or thyroid tissue (not recorded which). Every receptor here comes from a young woman with Graves' hyperthyroidism.

Notes on this clonotype: Just one base apart from a much larger clone, this may be a read error. V and J are TRBV9 and TRBJ2-7; D is tentatively TRBD1 or TRBD2 (5 bases each). CDR1 and CDR2 from the germline V gene are SGDLS and YYNGEE. This CDR3 has 14 residues. Deletions cut 4 bases from V and 2 bases from J, with 13 bases between. The CDR3 sequence: CASSLDGTAYEQYF. In DNA form, the CDR3 reads TGTGCCAGCAGCTTAGACGGGACGGCCTACGAGCAGTACTTC.

A note on this clonotype: A read error may explain this, as a much larger clone is one base away. The genes are TRBV7-8 and TRBJ2-7; the D is unclear. This CDR3 comprises 14 residues. Germline V lookup: CDR1 SGHVS, CDR2 FQNEAQ. The CDR3 loop is CASSLRTFSDEQYF. The DNA of the CDR3 is TGTGCCAGCAGCTTAAGGACCTTCTCCGACGAGCAGTACTTC.

This clonotype appeared a few times. The J gene is TRBJ2-7, the V gene TRBV20-1, with D possibly TRBD2 on 6 matching bases. V lost 6 bases and J lost 3, with 21 bases in between. The CDR3 totals 15 residues. Per germline, CDR1 DFQATT and CDR2 SNEGSKA (reference sequence). The CDR3 nucleotides read TGCAGTGCGAGAAGGGGCCTGACTAGATTCTACGAGCAGTACTTC. This gives the protein CSARRGLTRFYEQYF.

A remark on this clonotype: This could be a read error, since a much larger clone is one nucleotide away. This chain links TRBV7-9 with TRBJ1-6; possible D gene TRBD1, 5 bases. The CDR3 has 14 residues. CDR1 and CDR2 from the germline V gene are SEHNR and FQNEAQ (reference sequence). CDR3 sequence (DNA): TGTGCCGGCAGCTCAAGACAGAATAATTCACCCCTCCACTTT. Its translation is CAGSSRQNNSPLHF.

V usage is TRBV19 and J usage is TRBJ1-1; D is perhaps TRBD1 (6 bases). CDR1 is LNHDA, CDR2 SQIVND, per germline (reference sequence). The CDR3 spans 14 residues. V was trimmed by 6 bases and J by 0 bases, leaving 11 bases between them. The CDR3 protein is CASRYREMNTEAFF. In DNA form, the CDR3 reads TGTGCCAGTAGATACAGGGAAATGAACACTGAAGCTTTCTTT.

As concerns this clonotype: The junction does not match germline at one end; this may be a read error. The chain carries TRBV7-9 and TRBJ2-7; TRBD2 matches 7 bases. This CDR3 is built from 16 residues. Germline CDR1 SEHNR, CDR2 FQNEAQ (reference sequence). The CDR3 sequence is CASSRPLGGSVYKQYF. As DNA, the CDR3 is TGTGCCAGCAGCCGTCCCCTAGGCGGGAGTGTCTACAAGCAGTACTTC.

The J gene is TRBJ2-5, the V gene TRBV19, with 9 bases matching TRBD1. Losses at the gene ends were 8 bases for V and 3 bases for J; bases not matched to a gene: 10. Germline values: CDR1 LNHDA, CDR2 SQIVND (reference sequence). The CDR3 totals 15 residues. CDR3 sequence reads: CASHRTGAEEETQYF. The CDR3, as DNA: TGTGCCAGTCATAGGACAGGGGCGGAGGAAGAGACCCAGTACTTC.

The rearrangement uses TRBV19 and TRBJ2-2; D is possibly TRBD1 (5 bases). CDR3 length equals 14 residues. Looked up from germline, CDR1 is LNHDA and CDR2 is SQIVND (reference sequence). With 3 bases removed from V and 7 bases from J, the gap between germline ends came to 12 bases. Here the CDR3 reads CASSIQGFGGELFF. In DNA form, the CDR3 reads TGTGCCAGTAGTATTCAGGGATTCGGCGGGGAGCTGTTTTTT. The complete variable domain, with remaining parts taken from reference TRBV19 and TRBJ2-2, reads DGGITQSPKYLFRKEGQNVTLSCEQNLNHDAMYWYRQDPGQGLRLIYYSQIVNDFQKGDIAEGYSVSREKKESFPLTVTSAQKNPTAFYLCASSIQGFGGELFFGEGSRLTVL.

For this clonotype: A much larger clone sits a single nucleotide away, making a read error possible. This chain links TRBV15 with TRBJ1-2; TRBD1 might be the D (6 bases). Looked up from germline, CDR1 is LNHNV and CDR2 is YYDKDF (reference sequence). The CDR3 extends over 15 amino acids. CDR3: CATSGDRGAWLGYTF. The CDR3 coding sequence is TGTGCCACCAGCGGAGACCGGGGGGCATGGCTTGGCTACACCTTC.

The chain has TRBV20-1 and TRBJ2-5, with no clear D. Germline loops: CDR1 DFQATT, CDR2 SNEGSKA (reference sequence). Trimming pared 3 bases from V and 4 bases from J, leaving 9 bases between. CDR3 size: 12 residues. The CDR3 spells CSASAGRETQYF. Written as DNA, the CDR3 is TGCAGTGCTAGCGCCGGGCGAGAGACCCAGTACTTC.

This clonotype was counted between two and nine times. The V gene is TRBV12-3 or TRBV12-4, the J gene TRBJ1-2; maybe TRBD1 (6 bases). V was cut by 5 bases and J by 1 base, with 17 bases left in between. The CDR3 length is 16 residues. The CDR3 nucleotides are TGTGCCAGCAGTCCCCGGGTTGGGGGGCTTAACTATGGCTACACCTTC. It specifies CASSPRVGGLNYGYTF.

This sequence joins TRBV5-1 and TRBJ2-5; 13 bases line up with TRBD2. The CDR3 covers 16 residues. Germline V gene data show CDR1 as SGHRS and CDR2 as YFSETQ. Trimming removed 3 bases from V and 5 bases from J; junction bases left unmatched: 7. CDR3 sequence (DNA): TGCGCCAGCAGCTCCACTGGGACTAGCGGGAAGGAGACCCAGTACTTC. It is translated as CASSSTGTSGKETQYF. Drawing the rest from reference TRBV5-1 and TRBJ2-5, the complete variable domain is KAGVTQTPRYLIKTRGQQVTLSCSPISGHRSVSWYQQTPGQGLQFLFEYFSETQRNKGNFPGRFSGRQFSNSRSEMNVSTLELGDSALYLCASSSTGTSGKETQYFGPGTRLLVL.

About this clonotype itself: This may be a read error, as it is one base from a much larger clone. This chain uses TRBV15 with TRBJ2-2; 7 nucleotides align to TRBD2. Germline loops: CDR1 LNHNV, CDR2 YYDKDF (reference sequence). This CDR3 is built from 14 residues. This CDR3 is CATSLAGEPGELLF. In DNA form, the CDR3 reads TGTGCCACCAGCCTGGCGGGAGAGCCCGGGGAGCTGCTTTTT.

The chain uses TRBV2 and TRBJ2-7; maybe TRBD2 (6 bases). Trimming took off 9 bases at V and 4 bases at J, with 16 bases between the two ends. Germline V gene lookup returns CDR1 SNHLY and CDR2 FYNNEI. The CDR3 runs 13 residues. The CDR3 spells CARAGTFQYEQYF. The DNA of the CDR3 is TGTGCCAGGGCCGGGACTTTTCAATACGAGCAGTACTTC. Based on the CDR3 plus reference TRBV2 and TRBJ2-7, the full variable domain is EPEVTQTPSHQVTQMGQEVILRCVPISNHLYFYWYRQILGQKVEFLVSFYNNEISEKSEIFDDQFSVERPDGSNFTLKIRSTKLEDSAMYFCARAGTFQYEQYFGPGTRLTVT.

The chain combines TRBV7-9 with TRBJ2-1, with TRBD2 as a possible D gene (6 bases). The CDR3 covers 13 residues. V gave up 5 bases and J gave up 6 bases, with 11 bases separating them. CDR1 SEHNR and CDR2 FQNEAQ come from the germline V gene (reference sequence). The CDR3 DNA reads as TGTGCCAGCAGCGAAGGGACTTCCAATGAGCAGTTCTTC. Translated: CASSEGTSNEQFF.

This clonotype was observed once. The CDR3 ends on some other residue instead of the conserved phenylalanine or tryptophan, so this is likely a read error. This chain joins TRBV29-1 and TRBJ2-2, with D maybe TRBD1 (6 bases). This CDR3 spans 14 amino acids. Per the germline V gene, CDR1 is SQVTM and CDR2 is ANQGSEA. V lost 6 bases and J 2 bases, leaving 13 bases between the germline ends. The CDR3, as DNA: TGCAGCGTCACAGGGTTTACCAACACCGGGGAGCTGTTTTTG. It is translated as CSVTGFTNTGELFL.

The chain has TRBV2 and TRBJ1-4, with D perhaps TRBD1 (5 bases). V dropped 11 bases and J dropped 0 bases, with 16 bases sitting between them. This CDR3 comprises 15 residues. CDR1 is SNHLY and CDR2 is FYNNEI in the germline V gene. In DNA form, the CDR3 reads TGTGCCGGGAGAAGGGGTATAGCAACTAATGAAAAACTGTTTTTT. Residues: CAGRRGIATNEKLFF. Full variable domain (missing parts from reference TRBV2 and TRBJ1-4): EPEVTQTPSHQVTQMGQEVILRCVPISNHLYFYWYRQILGQKVEFLVSFYNNEISEKSEIFDDQFSVERPDGSNFTLKIRSTKLEDSAMYFCAGRRGIATNEKLFFGSGTQLSVL.